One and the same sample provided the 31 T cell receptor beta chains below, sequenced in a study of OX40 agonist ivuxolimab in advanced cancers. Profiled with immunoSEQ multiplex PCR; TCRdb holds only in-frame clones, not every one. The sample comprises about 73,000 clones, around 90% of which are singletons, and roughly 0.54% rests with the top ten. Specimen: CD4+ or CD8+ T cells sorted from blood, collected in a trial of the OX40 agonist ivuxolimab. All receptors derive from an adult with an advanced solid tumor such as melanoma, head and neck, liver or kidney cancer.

In DNA form, the CDR3 reads TGTGCCAGCAGTCCCGACAGAGAATCCTACGAGCAGTACTTC. This encodes CASSPDRESYEQYF. The rearrangement joins TRBV6-5 to TRBJ2-7, with a tentative D call TRBD1 (5 bases). Between the trimmed V and J ends, which lost 5 bases and 1 base, there was a span of 12 bases. The CDR3 is 14 amino acids. Germline V gene sequence: CDR1 MNHEY, CDR2 SVGAGI.

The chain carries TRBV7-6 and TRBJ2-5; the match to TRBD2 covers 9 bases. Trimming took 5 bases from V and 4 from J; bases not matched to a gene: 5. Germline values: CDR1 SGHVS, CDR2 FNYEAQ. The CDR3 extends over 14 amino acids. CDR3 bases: TGTGCCAGCAGCCCCGGACTAGCGCTAGAGACCCAGTACTTC. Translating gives CASSPGLALETQYF.

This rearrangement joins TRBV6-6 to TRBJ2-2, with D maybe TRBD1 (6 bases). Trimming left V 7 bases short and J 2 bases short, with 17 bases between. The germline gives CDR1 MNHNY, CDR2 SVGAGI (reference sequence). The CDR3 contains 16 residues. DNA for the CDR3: TGTGCCAGCACCTCTCCACAGGGAGCTAACACCGGGGAGCTGTTTTTT. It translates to CASTSPQGANTGELFF.

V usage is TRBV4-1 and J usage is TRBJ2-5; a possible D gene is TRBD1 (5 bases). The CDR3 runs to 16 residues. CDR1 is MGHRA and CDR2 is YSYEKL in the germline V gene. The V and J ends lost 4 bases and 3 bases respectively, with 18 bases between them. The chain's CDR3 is CASSPLYQTEKETQYF. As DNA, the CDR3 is TGCGCCAGCAGCCCGCTTTACCAGACAGAGAAAGAGACCCAGTACTTC.

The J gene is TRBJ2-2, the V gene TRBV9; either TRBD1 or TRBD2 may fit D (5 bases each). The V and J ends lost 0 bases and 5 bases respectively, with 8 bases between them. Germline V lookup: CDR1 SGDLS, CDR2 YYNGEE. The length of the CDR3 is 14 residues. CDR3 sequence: CASSVAGPTGELFF. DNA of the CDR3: TGTGCCAGCAGCGTAGCGGGACCTACCGGGGAGCTGTTTTTT.

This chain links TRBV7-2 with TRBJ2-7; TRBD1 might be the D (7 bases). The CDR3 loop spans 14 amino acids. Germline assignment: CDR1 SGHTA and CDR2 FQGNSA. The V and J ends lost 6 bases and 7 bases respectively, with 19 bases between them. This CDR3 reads CASSRGTDPREQYF. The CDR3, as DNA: TGTGCCAGCAGTCGCGGGACAGATCCTAGGGAGCAGTACTTC.

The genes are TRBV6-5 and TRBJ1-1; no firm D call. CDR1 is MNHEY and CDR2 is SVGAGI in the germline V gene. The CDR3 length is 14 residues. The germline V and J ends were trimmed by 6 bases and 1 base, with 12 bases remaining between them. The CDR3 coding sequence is TGTGCCAGCAGAGAAGGACTGTGGAACACTGAAGCTTTCTTT. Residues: CASREGLWNTEAFF.

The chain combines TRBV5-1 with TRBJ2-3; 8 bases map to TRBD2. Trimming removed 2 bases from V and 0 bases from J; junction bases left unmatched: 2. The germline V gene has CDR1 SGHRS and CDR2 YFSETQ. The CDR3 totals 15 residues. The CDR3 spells CASSFIAGSTDTQYF. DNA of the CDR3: TGCGCCAGCAGCTTTATAGCGGGGAGCACAGATACGCAGTATTTT.

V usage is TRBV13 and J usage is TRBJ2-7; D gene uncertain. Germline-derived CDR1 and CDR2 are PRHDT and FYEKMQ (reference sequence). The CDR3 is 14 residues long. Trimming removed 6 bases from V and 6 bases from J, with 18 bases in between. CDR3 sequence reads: CASSFRTSPREQYF. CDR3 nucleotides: TGTGCCAGCAGTTTTAGGACCTCCCCGCGCGAGCAGTACTTC.

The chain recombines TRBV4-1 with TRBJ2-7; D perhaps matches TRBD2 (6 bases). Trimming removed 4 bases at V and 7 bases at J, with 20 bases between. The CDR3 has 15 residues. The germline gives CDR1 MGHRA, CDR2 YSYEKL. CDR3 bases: TGCGCCAGCAGCCCCTCGCGGGGCACTCCGGGAGAGCAGTACTTC. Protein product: CASSPSRGTPGEQYF.

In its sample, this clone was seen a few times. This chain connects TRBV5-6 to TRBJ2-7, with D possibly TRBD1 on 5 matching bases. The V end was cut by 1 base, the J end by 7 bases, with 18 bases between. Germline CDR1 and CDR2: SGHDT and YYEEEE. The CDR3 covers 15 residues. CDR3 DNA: TGTGCCAGCAGCTTGATTGTTGACAGACCTTTGGAGCAGTACTTC. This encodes CASSLIVDRPLEQYF.

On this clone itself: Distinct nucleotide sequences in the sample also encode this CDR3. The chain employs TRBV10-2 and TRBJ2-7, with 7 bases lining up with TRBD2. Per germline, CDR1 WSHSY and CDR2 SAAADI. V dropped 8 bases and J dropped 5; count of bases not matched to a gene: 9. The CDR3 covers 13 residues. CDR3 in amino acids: CASRLAGENEQYF. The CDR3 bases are TGCGCCAGCCGACTGGCGGGAGAAAACGAGCAGTACTTC.

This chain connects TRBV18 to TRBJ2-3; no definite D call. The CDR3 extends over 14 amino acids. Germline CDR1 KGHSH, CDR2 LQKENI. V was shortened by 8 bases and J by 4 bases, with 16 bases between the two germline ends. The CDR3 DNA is TGTGCCAGCGCCCCGAACATGTTAGCAGATACGCAGTATTTT. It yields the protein CASAPNMLADTQYF.

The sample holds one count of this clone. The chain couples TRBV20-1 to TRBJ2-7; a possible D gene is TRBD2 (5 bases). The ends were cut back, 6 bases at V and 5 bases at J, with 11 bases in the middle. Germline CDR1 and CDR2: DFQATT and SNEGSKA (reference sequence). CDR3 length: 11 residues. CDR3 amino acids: CSAGRGNEQYF. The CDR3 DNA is TGCAGTGCAGGTAGAGGGAACGAGCAGTACTTC.

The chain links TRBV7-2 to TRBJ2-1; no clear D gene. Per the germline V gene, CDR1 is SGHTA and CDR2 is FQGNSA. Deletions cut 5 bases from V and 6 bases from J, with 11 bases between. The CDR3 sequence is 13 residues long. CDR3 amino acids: CASSRGVGNEQFF. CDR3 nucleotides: TGTGCCAGCAGCCGAGGAGTCGGCAATGAGCAGTTCTTC.

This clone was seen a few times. CDR3 amino acids: CASSMDRNQPQHF. CDR3 DNA: TGTGCCAGTAGTATGGACCGAAATCAGCCCCAGCATTTT. The chain carries TRBV19 and TRBJ1-5; no reliable D call. Looked up from germline, CDR1 is LNHDA and CDR2 is SQIVND (reference sequence). The CDR3 is 13 residues long. The germline V and J ends were trimmed by 3 bases and 4 bases, with 7 bases remaining between them.

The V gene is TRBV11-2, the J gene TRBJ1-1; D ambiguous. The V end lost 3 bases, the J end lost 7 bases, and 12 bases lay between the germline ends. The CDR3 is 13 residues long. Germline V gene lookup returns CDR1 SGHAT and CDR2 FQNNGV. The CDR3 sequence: CASSLSGMGEAFF. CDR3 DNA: TGTGCCAGCAGCTTGTCCGGAATGGGTGAAGCTTTCTTT.

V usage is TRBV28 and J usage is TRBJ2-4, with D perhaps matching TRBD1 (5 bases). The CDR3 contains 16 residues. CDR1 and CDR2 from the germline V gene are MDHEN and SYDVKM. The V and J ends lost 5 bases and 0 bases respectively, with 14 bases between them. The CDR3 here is CASSPLTALAKNIQYF. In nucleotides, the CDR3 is TGTGCCAGCAGTCCTCTGACAGCACTAGCCAAAAACATTCAGTACTTC.

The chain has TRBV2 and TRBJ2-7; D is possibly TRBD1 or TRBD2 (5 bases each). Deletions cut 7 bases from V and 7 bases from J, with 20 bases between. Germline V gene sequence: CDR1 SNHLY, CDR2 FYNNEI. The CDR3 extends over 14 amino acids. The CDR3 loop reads CASKPEGPVWEQYF. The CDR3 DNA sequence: TGTGCCAGCAAGCCCGAGGGACCAGTGTGGGAGCAGTACTTC. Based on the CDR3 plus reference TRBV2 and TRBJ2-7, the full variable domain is EPEVTQTPSHQVTQMGQEVILRCVPISNHLYFYWYRQILGQKVEFLVSFYNNEISEKSEIFDDQFSVERPDGSNFTLKIRSTKLEDSAMYFCASKPEGPVWEQYFGPGTRLTVT.

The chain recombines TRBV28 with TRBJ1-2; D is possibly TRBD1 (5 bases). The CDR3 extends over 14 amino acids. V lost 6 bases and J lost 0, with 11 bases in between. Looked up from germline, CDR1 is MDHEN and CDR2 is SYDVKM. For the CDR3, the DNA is TGTGCCAGCAGCCAACGACAGACTAACTATGGCTACACCTTC. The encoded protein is CASSQRQTNYGYTF.

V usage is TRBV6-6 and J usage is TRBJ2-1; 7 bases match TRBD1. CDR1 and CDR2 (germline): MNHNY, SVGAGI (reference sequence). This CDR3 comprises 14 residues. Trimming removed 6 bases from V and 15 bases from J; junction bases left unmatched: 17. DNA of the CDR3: TGTGCCAGCAGGCCAATTCTCACAGGGGAATTTCGGTTCTTC. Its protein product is CASRPILTGEFRFF.

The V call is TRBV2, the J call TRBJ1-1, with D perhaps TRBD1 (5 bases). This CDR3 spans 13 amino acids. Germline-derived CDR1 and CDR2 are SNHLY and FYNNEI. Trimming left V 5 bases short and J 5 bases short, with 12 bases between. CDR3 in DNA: TGTGCCAGCAGTAGCGGGGCGGGGACTGAAGCTTTCTTT. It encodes CASSSGAGTEAFF.

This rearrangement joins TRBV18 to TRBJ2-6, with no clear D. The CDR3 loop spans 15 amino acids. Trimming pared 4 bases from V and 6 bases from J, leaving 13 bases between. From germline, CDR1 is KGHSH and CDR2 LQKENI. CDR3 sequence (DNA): TGTGCCAGCTCACTTACTCCGCTTGAGGCCAACGTCCTGACTTTC. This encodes CASSLTPLEANVLTF.

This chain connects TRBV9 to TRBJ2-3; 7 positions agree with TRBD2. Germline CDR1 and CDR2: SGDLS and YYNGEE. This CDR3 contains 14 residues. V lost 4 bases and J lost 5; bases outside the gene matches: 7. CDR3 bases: TGTGCCAGCAGCACCCGGACTAGGGGAGATACGCAGTATTTT. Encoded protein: CASSTRTRGDTQYF. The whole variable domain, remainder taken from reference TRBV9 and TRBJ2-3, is DSGVTQTPKHLITATGQRVTLRCSPRSGDLSVYWYQQSLDQGLQFLIQYYNGEERAKGNILERFSAQQFPDLHSELNLSSLELGDSALYFCASSTRTRGDTQYFGPGTRLTVL.

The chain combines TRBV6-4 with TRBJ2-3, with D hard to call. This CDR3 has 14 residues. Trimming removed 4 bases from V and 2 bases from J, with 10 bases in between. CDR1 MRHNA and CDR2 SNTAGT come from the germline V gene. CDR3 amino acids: CASSVNTYTDTQYF. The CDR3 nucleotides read TGTGCCAGCAGTGTTAACACTTACACAGATACGCAGTATTTT.

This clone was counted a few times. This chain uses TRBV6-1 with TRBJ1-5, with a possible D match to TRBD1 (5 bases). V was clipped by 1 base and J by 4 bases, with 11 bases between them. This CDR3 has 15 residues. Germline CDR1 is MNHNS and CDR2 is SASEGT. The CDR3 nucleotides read TGTGCCAGCAGTGAAGACAGGTTAACTAATCAGCCCCAGCATTTT. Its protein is CASSEDRLTNQPQHF.

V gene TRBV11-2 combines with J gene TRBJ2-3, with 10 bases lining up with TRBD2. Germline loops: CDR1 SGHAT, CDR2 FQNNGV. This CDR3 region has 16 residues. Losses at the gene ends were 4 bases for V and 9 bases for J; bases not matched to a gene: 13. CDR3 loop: CASSSRLAGEKGTQYF. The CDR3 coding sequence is TGTGCCAGCAGCTCCCGACTAGCGGGTGAAAAAGGGACGCAGTATTTT. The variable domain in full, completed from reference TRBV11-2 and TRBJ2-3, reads EAGVAQSPRYKIIEKRQSVAFWCNPISGHATLYWYQQILGQGPKLLIQFQNNGVVDDSQLPKDRFSAERLKGVDSTLKIQPAKLEDSAVYLCASSSRLAGEKGTQYFGPGTRLTVL.

The CDR3 DNA follows: TGTGCCAGCAGCTCCAGGGGGACTAGCGGGAGTACGCAGTATTTT. Translating gives CASSSRGTSGSTQYF. The gene calls are TRBV11-2 and TRBJ2-3; 14 bases align to TRBD2. Germline CDR1 reads SGHAT; CDR2 reads FQNNGV. After removal of 4 bases from V and 8 bases from J, the junction contained 5 bases not matched to a gene. The CDR3 is made up of 15 amino acids.

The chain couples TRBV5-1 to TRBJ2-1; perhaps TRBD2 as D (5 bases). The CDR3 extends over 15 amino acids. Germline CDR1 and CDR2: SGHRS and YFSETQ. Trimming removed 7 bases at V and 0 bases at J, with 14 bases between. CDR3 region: CASGVESGSYNEQFF. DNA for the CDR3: TGCGCCAGCGGAGTGGAAAGCGGCTCCTACAATGAGCAGTTCTTC.

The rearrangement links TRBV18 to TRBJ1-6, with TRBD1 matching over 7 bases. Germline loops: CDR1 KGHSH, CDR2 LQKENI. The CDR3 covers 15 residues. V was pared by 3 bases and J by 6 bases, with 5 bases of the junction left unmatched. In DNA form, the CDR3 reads TGTGCCAGCTCACCCAGAGGGGACAGTAATTCACCCCTCCACTTT. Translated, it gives CASSPRGDSNSPLHF.

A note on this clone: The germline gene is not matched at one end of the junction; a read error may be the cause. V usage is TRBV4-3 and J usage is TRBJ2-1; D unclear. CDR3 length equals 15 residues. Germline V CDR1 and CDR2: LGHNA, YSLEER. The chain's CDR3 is CASSEQGLSFNEQFF. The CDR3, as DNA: TGCGCCAGCAGCGAACAAGGCCTTTCCTTCAATGAGCAGTTCTTC.